This paragraph covers one TCR beta chain sequence. Its antigen is currently not known. Germline and junction disagree at one end, which may indicate a read error. These data belong to a study of Graves' ophthalmopathy and Graves' hyperthyroidism (dated by TCRdb to the late 2010s). Broadly, across the study: Hyperthyroidism was considered stable if no progression to ophthalmopathy occurred within 18 months of follow-up. The study used TCR beta repertoire signatures to distinguish Graves' ophthalmopathy from Graves' hyperthyroidism and to predict progression to ophthalmopathy. In total, 135 blood samples were TCR-sequenced: fewer than 50 ophthalmopathy, some 72 hyperthyroidism and about 17 hyperthyroidism-to-ophthalmopathy patients. To explore V-J signatures that separate ophthalmopathy from hyperthyroidism, a discovery set of about 98 patients was enrolled, consisting of fewer than 45 with ophthalmopathy and roughly 57 with stable hyperthyroidism. An independent validation cohort was composed of some 19 hyperthyroidism patients and 17 patients who later progressed from hyperthyroidism to ophthalmopathy. In roughly 6 hyperthyroidism patients, T-cell repertoires of thyroid tissue and blood were compared. Following sampling, methimazole starting at 30 mg daily was administered to hyperthyroidism patients, and high-dose intravenous methylprednisolone was administered to ophthalmopathy patients. Study-level results and caveats: Most of the expanded thyroid clonotypes with a frequency above 0.001 were also detected in blood, and it was suggested that the thyroid immune response may be reflected by blood repertoires. In validation, the model predicted ophthalmopathy progression with 70.59% sensitivity and roughly 78% specificity; more than ten predicted patients were CT-confirmed with GO in a median of approximately 6.2 months. Sample size was not predetermined statistically, and investigators were not blinded to group allocation. In cross-validation, the 13-signature model distinguished ophthalmopathy from stable hyperthyroidism with nearly 90% sensitivity and roughly 81% specificity, and in the test set the corresponding values were 80% and 75%.

For repertoire sequencing, the TCR beta CDR3 regions were amplified from RNA transcripts. The first round was an RT-PCR using HTBI primers with the Qiagen OneStep RT-PCR kit, and this first round was followed by a second-round multiplex PCR, then size selection and purification. Sequencing of the libraries was carried out on an Illumina HiSeq2000 in paired-end mode with 100 bp reads. The authors' analysis ran thus. SOAPnuke was used to process the reads, throwing out any read that had adapters, had uncalled bases, had a mean Phred below 15, or lacked an exact constant-primer or identifier match. High-quality paired reads were merged with COPE v1.2.5. Clonotypes were defined as unique nucleotide sequences and were aligned to IMGT TRB V, D and J references using MiTCR v1.1. The analysis was limited to V-J combinations with a frequency above 0.0001, which together covered 98% to 99.2% of repertoires. For each V-J combination, a TCR clonal expansion and chaos score was defined as F50 clonal expansion divided by the chaos observed in the TCRdist matrix. Features were reduced by Welch's t-statistics and random forest to 10 to 15 V-J combinations, which fed a naive Bayes classifier. The similarity between thyroid and blood repertoires was quantified using the Morisita-Horn index. The public reads were run again by TCRdb, first through fastp at Q25 and then through MiXCR, and only productive beta chains were kept. Every distinct CDR3 protein forms one entry, paired with its most common genes and DNA. The V and J calls follow TCRdb's processing rather than the paper's. This sample holds approximately 1.2 million distinct CDR3 sequences; about 35% were observed only once. 11% of the sample belongs to the ten largest clones.

The CDR3, from cysteine to phenylalanine, totals 9 residues. Only CDR3 DNA is held: 27 bases, read in frame from base 1. CDR1 SQVTM and CDR2 ANQGSEA are derived from the germline V gene. Hyperthyroidism patients were newly diagnosed, were aged 18 to 65 years, and had a disease duration under 2 months. Patients with other autoimmune diseases, uncontrolled infections, pregnancy or lactation were excluded. Diagnosis was based on clinical symptoms, serum thyroxine, TRAb, thyroid ultrasound and orbital computed tomography. Trizol reagent was used to extract the total RNA, and its quality was then checked on an Agilent 2100 Bioanalyzer.

This clonotype originated in an adult man with Graves' hyperthyroidism. The source material was peripheral blood or thyroid tissue (not recorded which). The chain is made from TRBV29-1 and TRBJ2-3, with no confidently assigned D gene. CDR3 sequence: CSVEDRQYF. Read as DNA, the sequence is TGCAGCGTTGAAGATAGGCAGTATTTT.